This TCR beta chain stems from a study of blood T cell repertoires in COVID-19. This CDR3 spans 16 amino acids. With V trimmed by 0 bases and J by 2 bases, 6 bases remained unmatched. Germline V gives CDR1 MGHRA, CDR2 YSYEKL. Methods used by the authors: Using reference gene primer amplification, nucleated cell counts were estimated. Data came from immunoSEQ multiplex PCR; TCRdb stores just in-frame clones and leaves some out. Clonal size and the V and J genes are those of that table, whereas D and trimming came from the DNA. This sample has approximately 100,000 clones, with 80% to 90% found just once.

This chain connects TRBV4-1 to TRBJ2-7; 8 bases line up with TRBD2. The material sequenced was peripheral blood. This TCR was recovered from a woman older than 75 with acute or convalescent COVID-19. CDR3 amino acids: CASSQEAGGSAYEQYF. For the CDR3, the DNA is TGCGCCAGCAGCCAAGAGGCGGGAGGATCTGCCTACGAGCAGTACTTC.